These 10 T cell receptor beta chains came from one sample sequenced in a study of Graves' ophthalmopathy and Graves' hyperthyroidism. Beta-chain TCR CDR3 regions were amplified from RNA transcripts. RT-PCR was first run with HTBI primers, then multiplex PCR in a second round. TCRdb called the multiplex PCR reads again in MiXCR, with one record for every CDR3 protein. The sample lists 620,000 or so distinct CDR3 sequences; about a fifth were seen once. Specimen: peripheral blood. Receptors originate from a woman in her late teens or twenties with stable Graves' hyperthyroidism. Some clones in this sample may be carry-over from other donors' samples.

This clonotype was seen ten or more times. The chain has TRBV11-1 and TRBJ1-2; D is uncertain. Germline V gene sequence: CDR1 SGHAT, CDR2 FQDESV (reference sequence). This CDR3 has 17 amino acids. Between the trimmed V and J ends, which lost 5 bases and 6 bases, there was a span of 25 bases. This CDR3 is CASSDISSLARRDGYTF. In DNA, the CDR3 is TGTGCCAGCAGCGATATTAGTTCTTTAGCGCGTAGAGATGGCTACACCTTC.

This clonotype was picked up many times. V and J are TRBV2 and TRBJ2-5; TRBD1 matches 7 bases. Germline assignment: CDR1 SNHLY and CDR2 FYNNEI. Unmatched junction bases numbered 4, after V lost 8 bases and J lost 4 bases. This CDR3 is built from 12 residues. The CDR3 DNA follows: TGTGCCAGCGGGGGACAGACAGAGACCCAGTACTTC. As protein: CASGGQTETQYF.

This chain links TRBV6-2 or TRBV6-3 with TRBJ1-2; 7 nucleotides match TRBD1. The CDR3 has 19 amino acids. Germline CDR1 MNHEY, CDR2 SVGEGT. The J segment lost 2 bases and the V segment lost 2 bases, leaving 17 bases of the junction unmatched. The CDR3 region has the DNA TGTGCCAGCAGTTACCGACCATCCGGGACAGACCTATCCAACTATGGCTACACCTTC. The encoded protein is CASSYRPSGTDLSNYGYTF.

Many counts were recorded for this clonotype. The rearrangement joins TRBV7-2 to TRBJ1-2; D remains ambiguous. The CDR3 runs 12 residues. V dropped 1 base and J dropped 8 bases, with 8 bases sitting between them. CDR1 and CDR2 (germline): SGHTA, FQGNSA. DNA for the CDR3: TGTGCCAGCAGCTTAGAGAATGTCGGCTACACCTTC. It is translated as CASSLENVGYTF.

In this sample, this clonotype turned up many times. The chain carries TRBV18 and TRBJ2-7, with D tentatively TRBD2 (6 bases). Germline CDR1 and CDR2: KGHSH and LQKENI. V gave up 8 bases and J gave up 4 bases, with 15 bases separating them. The CDR3 loop spans 13 amino acids. CDR3 residues: CASSPPGSYEQYF. The CDR3 DNA follows: TGTGCCAGCAGCCCGCCCGGGAGTTACGAGCAGTACTTC.

This clonotype was observed a few times. V is TRBV30 and J is TRBJ2-3, with a tentative D call TRBD1 (5 bases). The length of the CDR3 is 14 residues. V gave up 2 bases and J gave up 2 bases, with 11 bases separating them. Looked up from germline, CDR1 is GTSNPN and CDR2 is SVGIG (reference sequence). The CDR3 bases are TGTGCCTGGAGTATGGCCAGGGTCACAGATACGCAGTATTTT. It translates to CAWSMARVTDTQYF.

The chain employs TRBV12-3 or TRBV12-4 and TRBJ2-7, with TRBD1 matching over 10 bases. V lost 6 bases to trimming and J lost 6 bases; unmatched junction nucleotides: 11. The CDR3 consists of 15 residues. The CDR3 sequence: CASSSWTGGLGEQYF. The CDR3 DNA reads TGTGCCAGCAGCTCATGGACAGGGGGTTTGGGCGAGCAGTACTTC.

The gene calls are TRBV6-1 and TRBJ2-5, with 7 bases aligning to TRBD2. CDR1 MNHNS and CDR2 SASEGT come from the germline V gene. Germline trimming cut 7 bases from V and 0 bases from J; bases unmatched to any gene: 11. The CDR3 contains 16 residues. The CDR3 nucleotides read TGTGCCAGCAACTTCCCCCCCGCGGGAGACCAAGAGACCCAGTACTTC. It yields the protein CASNFPPAGDQETQYF.

This clonotype was counted many times. This chain links TRBV5-1 with TRBJ2-7; the D gene is possibly TRBD1 (8 bases). CDR3 length: 17 residues. Trimming removed 1 base at V and 4 bases at J, with 21 bases between. Per germline, CDR1 SGHRS and CDR2 YFSETQ. CDR3 sequence: CASSLLPPGQGGYEQYF. CDR3 coding DNA: TGCGCCAGCAGCTTGTTGCCCCCCGGACAGGGAGGGTACGAGCAGTACTTC.

J is TRBJ1-1 and V is TRBV6-1, with 9 bases that match TRBD1. V lost 7 bases to trimming and J lost 4 bases; unmatched junction nucleotides: 7. CDR3 length: 14 amino acids. CDR1 and CDR2 (germline): MNHNS, SASEGT. For the CDR3, the DNA is TGTGCCAGCACTAGACAGGGGGGAGGCACTGAAGCTTTCTTT. Its translation is CASTRQGGGTEAFF.